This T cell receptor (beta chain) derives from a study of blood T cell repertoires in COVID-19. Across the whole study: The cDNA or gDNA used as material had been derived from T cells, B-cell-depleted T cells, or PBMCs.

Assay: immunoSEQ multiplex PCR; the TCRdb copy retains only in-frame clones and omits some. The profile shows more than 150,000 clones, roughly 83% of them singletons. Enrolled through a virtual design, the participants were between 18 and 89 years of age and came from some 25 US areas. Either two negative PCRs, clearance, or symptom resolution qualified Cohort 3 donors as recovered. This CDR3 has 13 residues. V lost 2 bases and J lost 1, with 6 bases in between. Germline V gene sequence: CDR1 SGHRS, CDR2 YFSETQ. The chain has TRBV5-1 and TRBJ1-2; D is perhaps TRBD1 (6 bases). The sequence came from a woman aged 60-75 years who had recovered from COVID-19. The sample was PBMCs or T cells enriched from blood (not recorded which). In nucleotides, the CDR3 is TGCGCCAGCAGCTTACAGGGTAACTATGGCTACACCTTC. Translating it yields CASSLQGNYGYTF.